Presented here are 11 T cell receptor beta chains from one specimen sequenced in a study of beta chain features in type 1 diabetes. Expressed TCRB transcripts were sequenced after all isolated RNA was converted to cDNA. Using immunoSEQ multiplex PCR, the repertoire was profiled, and TCRdb retains in-frame clones only, with some absent. The sample records under 800,000 clones, around 15% being singletons. Sequencing was performed on naive CD4+ T cells from blood. These receptors all come from a man aged 18 to 29 in good health.

In regard to this clone: Other nucleotide sequences from this sample produce the same CDR3. V gene TRBV6-5 combines with J gene TRBJ2-5; D is tentatively TRBD1 or TRBD2 (5 bases each). Germline CDR1 is MNHEY and CDR2 is SVGAGI. The CDR3 spans 12 residues. V lost 6 bases and J 5 bases, leaving 10 bases between the germline ends. The CDR3 region is CASRRGEETQYF. CDR3 coding DNA: TGTGCCAGCAGGAGAGGGGAGGAGACCCAGTACTTC.

This clone was observed a few times. This chain joins TRBV27 and TRBJ1-5, with 7 bases aligning to TRBD1. Trimming took 4 bases from V and 6 from J; bases not matched to a gene: 15. There are 17 residues in the CDR3. The germline gives CDR1 MNHEY, CDR2 SMNVEV (reference sequence). CDR3 residues: CASSSRAFTGVGQPQHF. The DNA for the CDR3 is TGTGCCAGCAGTTCACGAGCCTTTACAGGGGTCGGTCAGCCCCAGCATTTT.

This clone was detected only a few times. The rearrangement links TRBV5-4 to TRBJ1-1; D gene unclear. The CDR3 has 15 amino acids. Germline lookup yields CDR1 SGHNT and CDR2 YYREEE (reference sequence). V lost 0 bases and J 1 base, leaving 10 bases between the germline ends. The chain's CDR3 is CASSLGRRENTEAFF. The CDR3 DNA reads as TGTGCCAGCAGCTTGGGCCGGAGGGAGAACACTGAAGCTTTCTTT.

V gene TRBV4-3 combines with J gene TRBJ1-5; D might be TRBD1 (5 bases). Trimming left V 0 bases short and J 1 base short, with 10 bases between. The CDR3 contains 16 residues. Germline CDR1 is LGHNA and CDR2 is YSLEER. In nucleotides, the CDR3 is TGCGCCAGCAGCCAAGAACTGGGGGTGAGCAATCAGCCCCAGCATTTT. Its protein is CASSQELGVSNQPQHF.

The chain has TRBV7-2 and TRBJ2-1; 7 bases are shared with TRBD2. The CDR3 spans 15 residues. Germline CDR1 is SGHTA and CDR2 is FQGNSA. The junction had 11 bases not matched to a gene; V was cut back by 5 bases and J by 7 bases. Here the CDR3 reads CASSPPGGVGNEQFF. CDR3 nucleotides: TGTGCCAGCAGCCCGCCTGGGGGGGTTGGAAATGAGCAGTTCTTC.

This clone was observed a handful of times. The rearrangement links TRBV2 to TRBJ2-3; no clear D. This CDR3 region has 12 residues. V lost 6 bases to trimming and J lost 4 bases, with 8 bases between them. Germline CDR1 SNHLY, CDR2 FYNNEI. In DNA, the CDR3 is TGTGCCAGCAGGAATGGGCCAGATACGCAGTATTTT. Translating it yields CASRNGPDTQYF.

The rearrangement links TRBV4-2 to TRBJ2-3; D is tentatively TRBD1 or TRBD2 (5 bases each). CDR1 is LGHNA, CDR2 YNFKEQ, per germline. The CDR3 extends over 15 amino acids. Trimming pared 4 bases from V and 5 bases from J, leaving 16 bases between. The CDR3 nucleotides read TGTGCCAGCAGCCCCTTGGGACCCCTGGGAGATACGCAGTATTTT. Amino acids: CASSPLGPLGDTQYF.

This clone showed up just a few times. The chain joins TRBV9 to TRBJ1-2; D ambiguous. This CDR3 region has 16 residues. The germline CDR1 and CDR2 sequences are SGDLS and YYNGEE. V lost 2 bases, J lost 0 bases, and 14 bases lay in between. The CDR3 loop reads CASSVGHKAPNYGYTF. DNA of the CDR3: TGTGCCAGCAGCGTTGGCCATAAGGCCCCTAACTATGGCTACACCTTC.

This rearrangement joins TRBV11-3 to TRBJ1-1; D remains ambiguous. Germline CDR1 is SGHNT and CDR2 is YENEEA. This CDR3 region has 13 residues. The V end lost 2 bases, the J end lost 0 bases, and 4 bases lay between the germline ends. CDR3 DNA sequence: TGTGCCAGCAGCTTATTCATGAACACTGAAGCTTTCTTT. Amino acids: CASSLFMNTEAFF.

V is TRBV4-2 and J is TRBJ2-5; 10 positions match TRBD1. The CDR3 contains 16 residues. The V gene's germline CDR1 is LGHNA and CDR2 YNFKEQ. The ends lost 3 bases at V and 5 bases at J; junction bases unmatched: 9. CDR3 sequence: CASSQDWTGGRETQYF. As DNA, the CDR3 is TGTGCCAGCAGCCAGGATTGGACAGGGGGGAGGGAGACCCAGTACTTC.

This clone turned up a few times. V and J are TRBV5-1 and TRBJ1-2, with D uncertain. CDR1 and CDR2 (germline): SGHRS, YFSETQ. This CDR3 region has 14 residues. Trimming left V 0 bases short and J 6 bases short, with 12 bases between. CDR3 loop: CASSLAVGEDGYTF. The CDR3 nucleotides are TGCGCCAGCAGCTTGGCCGTCGGAGAGGATGGCTACACCTTC. Full variable domain (missing parts from reference TRBV5-1 and TRBJ1-2): KAGVTQTPRYLIKTRGQQVTLSCSPISGHRSVSWYQQTPGQGLQFLFEYFSETQRNKGNFPGRFSGRQFSNSRSEMNVSTLELGDSALYLCASSLAVGEDGYTFGSGTRLTVV.